The 7 T cell receptor beta chains in this list originate from one sample, sequenced in a study of control samples from healthy donors and cancer patients. Only in-frame clones appear in the TCRdb table, and some are missing; sequencing was by immunoSEQ multiplex PCR. The sample shows under 150,000 clones, 80% to 90% of them seen only once. The sequenced sample consisted of PBMCs. These receptors came from a woman in her 50s with colorectal cancer.

The chain couples TRBV3-1 (or the pseudogene TRBV3-2) to TRBJ2-3, with 8 bases aligning to TRBD2. Germline values: CDR1 LGHDT, CDR2 YNNKEL (reference sequence). The trim removed 1 base at V and 4 bases at J, leaving 7 bases unmatched. This CDR3 is built from 16 residues. The CDR3, as DNA: TGTGCCAGCAGCCAAGTACCCGCTAGCGGGCCAGATACGCAGTATTTT. This gives the protein CASSQVPASGPDTQYF.

The CDR3 sequence is CASSGAGYGYTF. The CDR3 DNA reads as TGTGCCAGCAGTGGGGCGGGCTATGGCTACACCTTC. This chain links TRBV7-9 with TRBJ1-2; D possibly corresponds to TRBD1 (5 bases). V was shortened by 6 bases and J by 4 bases, with 9 bases between the two germline ends. Germline CDR1 and CDR2: SEHNR and FQNEAQ (reference sequence). This CDR3 is 12 amino acids long.

The rearrangement links TRBV11-2 to TRBJ2-7, with 9 bases identical to TRBD1. CDR3 length equals 16 residues. Germline CDR1 and CDR2: SGHAT and FQNNGV. With 5 bases clipped from V and 3 bases from J, the junction kept 11 bases outside the gene matches. CDR3 nucleotide sequence: TGTGCCAGCAGCCGGCCTACAGGGGGCGCAGACTACGAGCAGTACTTC. Its protein is CASSRPTGGADYEQYF.

The sample holds one count of this clone. This chain's CDR3 is CASSGGTSLGGYEQYF. Here the CDR3 DNA reads TGCGCCAGCAGCGGTGGGACTAGCTTAGGGGGCTACGAGCAGTACTTC. J is TRBJ2-7 and V is TRBV5-1, with TRBD2 matching over 9 bases. This CDR3 region has 16 residues. V lost 4 bases to trimming and J lost 3 bases; unmatched junction nucleotides: 11. Germline V gene sequence: CDR1 SGHRS, CDR2 YFSETQ.

The rearrangement links TRBV25-1 to TRBJ1-2, with 7 positions matching TRBD1. The trim removed 8 bases at V and 2 bases at J, leaving 2 bases unmatched. Germline-derived CDR1 and CDR2 are MGHDK and SYGVNS. This CDR3 is 12 amino acids long. CDR3 DNA sequence: TGTGCCAGCCGGGGACAGAACTATGGCTACACCTTC. It codes for CASRGQNYGYTF.

CDR3 nucleotides: TGTGCCAGCAGTTCGACAGTGAACTACGAGCAGTACTTC. It is translated as CASSSTVNYEQYF. This chain uses TRBV12-3 or TRBV12-4 with TRBJ2-7; D may be TRBD1 (5 bases). This CDR3 has 13 amino acids. Between the trimmed V and J ends, which lost 4 bases and 3 bases, there was a span of 10 bases.

This clone was seen just once. The gene calls are TRBV7-9 and TRBJ1-3; D unclear. The CDR3 totals 15 residues. Trimming removed 4 bases at V and 3 bases at J, with 13 bases between. The germline V gene encodes CDR1 SEHNR and CDR2 FQNEAQ (reference sequence). DNA of the CDR3: TGTGCCAGCAGCTCCAATACATTCAGTGGAAACACCATATATTTT. Amino acids: CASSSNTFSGNTIYF.